This TCR beta chain was captured by sequencing in a study of cytomegalovirus exposure and HLA in healthy donors. Study-wide points: TCR beta V- and J-gene trimming, according to a later analysis, was linked to a missense DCLRE1C variant. Reportedly, HLA-A and HLA-B alleles of most subjects were accurately predicted from TCR beta. In a later analysis, a genetic analysis reported fewer productive-TCR N-insertions in an Asian-associated ancestry cluster than the cohort average.

The CDR3 runs to 15 residues. The junction had 6 bases not matched to a gene; V was cut back by 2 bases and J by 2 bases. Germline V lookup: CDR1 MNHNS, CDR2 SASEGT. This clone turned up a few times. Its antigen is unknown. PCR employed 60 Vbeta and 13 Jbeta primers. How the authors handled the data: Roughly 12 million shared chains were among approximately 80 million unique TCR beta chains counted in a later analysis. TCRdb's copy holds only in-frame clones and misses some; the assay was immunoSEQ multiplex PCR. Clone size and the V and J calls come from that table; the DNA yielded D and trimming. The sample lists about 200,000 clones, roughly 80% seen once, with 1.7% in the top ten.

The receptor was derived from a woman aged 18 to 35 in good health and CMV-seronegative. What was sequenced was PBMCs. The chain has TRBV6-1 and TRBJ2-7, with TRBD1 matching 7 bases. The CDR3 here is CASSEHRGPPYEQYV. DNA for the CDR3: TGTGCCAGCAGTGAACACAGGGGACCCCCCTACGAGCAGTACGTC.